Listed here are 7 T cell receptor beta chains from one sample, sequenced in a study of identical twins. TCRdb passed the 5' RACE reads through MiXCR, listing each CDR3 protein once. The data show 300,000 or so distinct CDR3 sequences, roughly 9% seen once. The same specimen was also included in a second study, on yellow fever vaccine responses in identical twins.

The sequencing sample was made of CD8+ T cells sorted from blood. The receptors originated from a woman between 18 and 30 years old in good health.

The chain combines TRBV24-1 with TRBJ2-7; D may be TRBD1 or TRBD2 (6 bases each). Germline assignment: CDR1 KGHDR and CDR2 SFDVKD. The V gene lost 8 bases and the J gene lost 3 bases, with 19 bases spanning the gap. The CDR3 contains 15 residues. The DNA of the CDR3 is TGTGCCACCATCTTTGGGGGGACACATTTCTACGAGCAGTACTTC. It specifies CATIFGGTHFYEQYF.

This clonotype was recorded at least ten times. V usage is TRBV27 and J usage is TRBJ2-3; 7 bases map to TRBD2. Germline-derived CDR1 and CDR2 are MNHEY and SMNVEV (reference sequence). The CDR3 is 17 residues long. Germline trimming cut 3 bases from V and 1 base from J; bases unmatched to any gene: 10. CDR3 loop: CASSLGGGGIGTDTQYF. In DNA form, the CDR3 reads TGTGCCAGCAGTTTGGGGGGGGGAGGCATCGGCACAGATACGCAGTATTTT.

Ten or more counts support this clonotype. The chain carries TRBV27 and TRBJ2-1; TRBD1 matches 7 bases. The germline V gene has CDR1 MNHEY and CDR2 SMNVEV (reference sequence). This CDR3 contains 15 residues. After removal of 4 bases from V and 5 bases from J, the junction contained 8 bases not matched to a gene. CDR3 region: CASSYRDRPNNEQFF. The CDR3 DNA follows: TGTGCCAGCAGTTACCGGGACAGACCTAACAATGAGCAGTTCTTC.

In this sample, this clonotype turned up a few times. The V gene is TRBV5-4, the J gene TRBJ1-1, with D unresolved. Trimming removed 4 bases at V and 4 bases at J, with 20 bases between. Germline V gene sequence: CDR1 SGHNT, CDR2 YYREEE (reference sequence). The CDR3 covers 16 residues. CDR3 sequence: CASSPGPPGESTEAFF. The CDR3 DNA reads as TGTGCCAGCAGCCCGGGTCCCCCCGGGGAGAGCACTGAAGCTTTCTTT.

V gene TRBV20-1 combines with J gene TRBJ2-3, with D unclear. The CDR3 consists of 12 residues. V lost 4 bases, J lost 5 bases, and 10 bases lay in between. Germline CDR1 DFQATT, CDR2 SNEGSKA (reference sequence). CDR3 bases: TGCAGTGCTAACTGGCGCGGAGATACGCAGTATTTT. Translation: CSANWRGDTQYF.

This clonotype appeared many times. The chain joins TRBV12-3 or TRBV12-4 to TRBJ2-7; TRBD1 matches 7 bases. V lost 5 bases to trimming and J lost 2 bases; unmatched junction nucleotides: 3. The CDR3 extends over 13 amino acids. The CDR3 sequence: CASSQGQTYEQYF. The DNA of the CDR3 is TGTGCCAGCAGTCAGGGACAGACCTACGAGCAGTACTTC.

This clonotype has ten or more counts. V usage is TRBV7-9 and J usage is TRBJ2-3, with D maybe TRBD2 (5 bases). V dropped 5 bases and J dropped 8 bases, with 14 bases sitting between them. Germline V gene sequence: CDR1 SEHNR, CDR2 FQNEAQ (reference sequence). There are 13 residues in the CDR3. In nucleotides, the CDR3 is TGTGCCAGCAGCCCCGCGAGGACTGGTACGCAGTATTTT. Protein product: CASSPARTGTQYF.